The 8 T cell receptor beta chains below all came from one sample that was sequenced in a study of shared clonotypes between healthy human individuals. Profiling relied on immunoSEQ multiplex PCR, and the TCRdb table lists in-frame clones only, not all of them. The repertoire holds 2 million to 2.5 million clones, with 85% to 95% as singletons. Sequencing was done on a sample of naive CD4+ T cells from PBMCs. The subset was: CD45RA+ positively selected. These TCRs come from a man younger than 35 in good health. Some clones in this sample may be carry-over from other donors' samples.

This chain links TRBV4-3 with TRBJ2-3; possible D gene TRBD1, 6 bases. The CDR3 runs to 17 residues. V was pared by 1 base and J by 10 bases, with 24 bases between. Germline V gene data show CDR1 as LGHNA and CDR2 as YSLEER. The CDR3 protein is CASSQAGDTLWGRAQYF. As DNA, the CDR3 is TGCGCCAGCAGCCAAGCCGGGGACACTCTTTGGGGCAGGGCGCAGTATTTT.

The chain links TRBV2 to TRBJ2-7; D could derive from TRBD1 or TRBD2 (5 bases each). Germline assignment: CDR1 SNHLY and CDR2 FYNNEI. This CDR3 comprises 14 residues. V dropped 5 bases and J dropped 2 bases, with 13 bases sitting between them. CDR3 DNA sequence: TGTGCCAGCAGTTCGGGACGGCTGACCTACGAGCAGTACTTC. Encoded protein: CASSSGRLTYEQYF.

The rearrangement joins TRBV7-2 to TRBJ2-1, with D perhaps matching TRBD1 or TRBD2 (6 bases each). Trimming took off 1 base at V and 2 bases at J, with 9 bases between the two ends. The V gene's germline CDR1 is SGHTA and CDR2 FQGNSA. This CDR3 comprises 15 residues. DNA for the CDR3: TGTGCCAGCAGCTTAGTCGGGGGCCCCTACAATGAGCAGTTCTTC. Translated, it gives CASSLVGGPYNEQFF.

This chain joins TRBV5-1 and TRBJ1-1; TRBD1 agrees at 7 bases. Trimming cost V 4 bases and J 3 bases; bases outside gene matches: 12. Germline CDR1 is SGHRS and CDR2 is YFSETQ. The CDR3 is 16 residues long. The CDR3 coding sequence is TGCGCCAGCAGCCCATTATCACCCAGGGGGTACACTGAAGCTTTCTTT. This translates into CASSPLSPRGYTEAFF.

This chain joins TRBV7-2 and TRBJ1-5; a possible D gene is TRBD1 (6 bases). Trimming shortened V by 5 bases and J by 2 bases, and 16 bases separated the two germline ends. The CDR3 covers 16 residues. Germline V gives CDR1 SGHTA, CDR2 FQGNSA. CDR3 nucleotide sequence: TGTGCCAGCAGCCCAACAGGGAACCTTGGCAATCAGCCCCAGCATTTT. This codes for CASSPTGNLGNQPQHF.

The chain uses TRBV18 and TRBJ2-2; D perhaps matches TRBD2 (7 bases). V lost 4 bases and J lost 4, with 13 bases in between. CDR1 KGHSH and CDR2 LQKENI come from the germline V gene. The CDR3 runs 15 residues. CDR3 in DNA: TGTGCCAGCTCACGCCAGGGGAGGGCCACCGGGGAGCTGTTTTTT. This sequence encodes CASSRQGRATGELFF.

The rearrangement links TRBV7-7 to TRBJ2-6; no firm D call. Deletions cut 5 bases from V and 4 bases from J, with 9 bases between. The CDR3 contains 14 residues. From germline, CDR1 is SSHAT and CDR2 FNYEAQ (reference sequence). The CDR3 spells CASSRSAGANVLTF. CDR3 in DNA: TGTGCCAGCAGCCGGTCTGCCGGGGCCAACGTCCTGACTTTC. Full variable domain (remainder filled in from reference TRBV7-7 and TRBJ2-6): GAGVSQSPRYKVTKRGQDVTLRCDPISSHATLYWYQQALGQGPEFLTYFNYEAQPDKSGLPSDRFSAERPEGSISTLTIQRTEQRDSAMYRCASSRSAGANVLTFGAGSRLTVL.

The genes are TRBV6-6 and TRBJ2-7, with 12 bases fitting TRBD2. J was trimmed by 3 bases and V by 6 bases; bases with no gene match: 6. The CDR3 contains 15 residues. The germline V gene encodes CDR1 MNHNY and CDR2 SVGAGI (reference sequence). CDR3 protein: CASSRGLAGLYEQYF. The CDR3 bases are TGTGCCAGCAGCCGAGGACTAGCGGGACTCTACGAGCAGTACTTC.